The T cell receptor (beta chain) under discussion was sequenced for a study of OX40 agonist ivuxolimab in advanced cancers. Study-level information: Participants could have had prior anti-PD-1, anti-PD-L1 or anti-CTLA-4 therapy, and around 43% had some.

Whole-study findings and limits: Clonal expansion by week 6 occurred in CD4+ and CD8+ blood T cells (at 0.1 to 3.0 mg/kg).

About this clone: Its antigen is still unknown.

Only in-frame clones appear in the TCRdb table, and some are missing; sequencing was by immunoSEQ multiplex PCR. Of roughly 70,000 clones listed, 85% are singletons. The CDR3 totals 16 residues. The V end was cut by 0 bases, the J end by 8 bases, with 17 bases between. Germline V gene data show CDR1 as SGHNT and CDR2 as YYREEE (reference sequence). The TCR comes from an adult with an advanced solid tumor such as melanoma, head and neck, liver or kidney cancer. V and J are TRBV5-4 and TRBJ2-2; D unclear. The sample was CD4+ or CD8+ T cells sorted from blood, taken in a trial of the OX40 agonist ivuxolimab. The CDR3 here is CASSLDSSPRYGELFF. The DNA for the CDR3 is TGTGCCAGCAGCTTGGACAGCTCCCCTCGGTATGGGGAGCTGTTTTTT.